The present entry profiles one T cell receptor (beta chain) with its context. Antigen unknown. Trimming cost V 5 bases and J 0 bases, with 10 bases left between them. Germline CDR1 is DFQATT and CDR2 is SNEGSKA (reference sequence). CDR3 length equals 13 residues. These data come from a study of post-analysis software for immune sequencing data. Study-level information: Recorded subtypes: relapsing-remitting, secondary progressive, progressive-relapsing; some patients unannotated. Study results and caveats: The normalized Chao1 diversity of multiple sclerosis patients was significantly lower than that of controls. Samples from one preparation batch, clustered by F measure, grouped strongly together. Roughly 5 TRBV segments, TRBV5-6, TRBV5-1 and TRBV20-1 among them, were found more frequent in patients than controls.

Presence of unique molecular identifiers characterized the TCR beta cDNA libraries. The T cell input of roughly 0.95 to 10 million gave about 470,000 cDNA molecules. TCRdb analysed the PCR reads with MiXCR anew, one entry per CDR3 protein. In the table there are around 710,000 distinct CDR3 sequences, under 60% of which are singletons. Material: blood. This TCR was recovered from a girl under 18 with multiple sclerosis. The chain carries TRBV20-1 and TRBJ1-1, with a weak D call TRBD1 (5 bases). This chain's CDR3 is CSAGDGLNTEAFF. In nucleotides, the CDR3 is TGCAGTGCTGGGGACGGATTGAACACTGAAGCTTTCTTT.